This record concerns one TCR beta chain sequence. This entry is derived from a study of blood T cell repertoires in COVID-19. Using immunoSEQ multiplex PCR, the repertoire was profiled, and TCRdb retains in-frame clones only, with some absent. Here the sample spans some 300,000 clones, around 84% being singletons. This sequence originates from a man in his 70s with acute or convalescent COVID-19. The sequenced sample consisted of peripheral blood.

In DNA, the CDR3 is TGTGCCAGCAGCCCAGGACAGGGGACGAACACTGAAGCTTTCTTT. This sequence encodes CASSPGQGTNTEAFF. The V and J genes are TRBV7-6 and TRBJ1-1, with 9 bases that match TRBD1. Trimming took 5 bases from V and 1 from J; bases not matched to a gene: 5. The CDR3 is made up of 15 amino acids. Germline V CDR1 and CDR2: SGHVS, FNYEAQ.